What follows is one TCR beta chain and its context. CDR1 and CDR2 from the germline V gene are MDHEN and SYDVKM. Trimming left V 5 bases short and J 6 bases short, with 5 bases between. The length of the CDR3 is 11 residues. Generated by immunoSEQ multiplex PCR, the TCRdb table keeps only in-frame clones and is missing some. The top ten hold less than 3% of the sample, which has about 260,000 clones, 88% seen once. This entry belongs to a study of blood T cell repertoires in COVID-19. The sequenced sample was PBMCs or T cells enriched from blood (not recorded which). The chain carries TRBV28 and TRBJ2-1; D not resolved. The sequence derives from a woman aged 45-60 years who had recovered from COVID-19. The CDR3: CASSRGNEQFF. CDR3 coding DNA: TGTGCCAGCAGTAGAGGCAATGAGCAGTTCTTC.